The 7 T cell receptor beta chains below all came from one sample that was sequenced in a study of identical twins. TCRdb processed the 5' RACE reads anew with MiXCR; each CDR3 protein has one entry. The sample yields around 690,000 distinct CDR3 sequences, around 20% seen once. These data were likewise used in another study, on T cells expressing NK-cell markers.

Sequenced input: PBMCs. The receptors derive from a woman between 18 and 29 years old in good health.

The count of this clonotype is one. The chain combines TRBV20-1 with TRBJ2-3; TRBD2 agrees at 11 bases. CDR1 is DFQATT, CDR2 SNEGSKA, per germline (reference sequence). V dropped 4 bases and J dropped 5; count of bases not matched to a gene: 5. CDR3 length equals 14 residues. This CDR3 is CSAISGGAGDTQYF. CDR3 DNA sequence: TGCAGTGCTATTAGCGGGGGGGCGGGAGATACGCAGTATTTT.

The chain joins TRBV7-6 to TRBJ2-7; D call uncertain. V was cut by 2 bases and J by 5 bases, with 7 bases left in between. Per germline, CDR1 SGHVS and CDR2 FNYEAQ. The CDR3 runs 12 residues. The CDR3 protein is CASSLPYNEQYF. The CDR3 DNA reads as TGTGCCAGCAGCTTACCCTACAACGAGCAGTACTTC. The full variable domain, with the rest looked up from reference TRBV7-6 and TRBJ2-7, is GAGVSQSPRYKVTKRGQDVALRCDPISGHVSLYWYRQALGQGPEFLTYFNYEAQQDKSGLPNDRFSAERPEGSISTLTIQRTEQRDSAMYRCASSLPYNEQYFGPGTRLTVT.

J is TRBJ2-6 and V is TRBV5-5; no reliable D call. Trimming took off 4 bases at V and 2 bases at J, with 7 bases between the two ends. Germline CDR1 SGHKS, CDR2 YYEKEE (reference sequence). This CDR3 is 14 amino acids long. DNA of the CDR3: TGTGCCAGCAGCCCATGGACTGGGGCCAACGTCCTGACTTTC. Translation: CASSPWTGANVLTF.

This clonotype was observed a handful of times. V usage is TRBV5-1 and J usage is TRBJ2-1, with D hard to call. Germline CDR1 reads SGHRS; CDR2 reads YFSETQ. CDR3 length: 12 residues. V lost 0 bases, J lost 8 bases, and 6 bases lay in between. CDR3 sequence reads: CASSLETDEQFF. In DNA, the CDR3 is TGCGCCAGCAGCTTGGAGACCGATGAGCAGTTCTTC.

This clonotype was seen a few times. The chain combines TRBV6-1 with TRBJ2-3, with D hard to call. There are 13 residues in the CDR3. Trimming removed 6 bases at V and 5 bases at J, with 12 bases between. Germline CDR1 is MNHNS and CDR2 is SASEGT. In nucleotides, the CDR3 is TGTGCCAGCAGCCCCGCGACTCAAGATACGCAGTATTTT. Residues: CASSPATQDTQYF.

This clonotype was recorded at least ten times. J is TRBJ2-1 and V is TRBV20-1; 8 bases map to TRBD2. Trimming removed 6 bases from V and 7 bases from J; junction bases left unmatched: 14. Germline assignment: CDR1 DFQATT and CDR2 SNEGSKA (reference sequence). This CDR3 contains 15 residues. The CDR3 loop is CSALGGGLGTNEQFF. Here the CDR3 DNA reads TGCAGTGCGCTAGGAGGGGGACTAGGTACAAATGAGCAGTTCTTC.

The CDR3 sequence is CASNHRGSEQYF. CDR3 DNA: TGTGCCAGCAACCACAGGGGAAGCGAGCAGTACTTC. The chain combines TRBV12-3 or TRBV12-4 with TRBJ2-7, with 7 positions matching TRBD1. The CDR3 loop spans 12 amino acids. V was clipped by 7 bases and J by 6 bases; unmatched bases: 6.